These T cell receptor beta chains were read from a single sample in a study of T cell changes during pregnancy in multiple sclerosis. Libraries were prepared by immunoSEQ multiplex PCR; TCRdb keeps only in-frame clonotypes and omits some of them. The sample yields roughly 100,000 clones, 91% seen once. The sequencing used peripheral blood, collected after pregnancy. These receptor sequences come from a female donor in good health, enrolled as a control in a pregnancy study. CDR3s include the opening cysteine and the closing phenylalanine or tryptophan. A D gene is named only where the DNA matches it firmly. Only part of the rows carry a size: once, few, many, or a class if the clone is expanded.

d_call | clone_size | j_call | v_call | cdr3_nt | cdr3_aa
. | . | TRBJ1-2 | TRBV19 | TGTGCCAGTAGCAGCGGGGGGGGAGGCTACACCTTC | CASSSGGGGYTF
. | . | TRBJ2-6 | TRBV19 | TGTGCCAGTAGTTCCCTCTCTGGGGCCAACGTCCTGACTTTC | CASSSLSGANVLTF
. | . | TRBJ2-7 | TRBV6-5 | TGTGCCGGCAGGGGGGGGTCGACTTCCGGCGAGCAGTACTTC | CAGRGGSTSGEQYF
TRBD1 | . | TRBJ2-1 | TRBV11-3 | TGTGCCAGCAGCCACAAAAACCGGGACAGGGGATCCAATGAGCAGTTCTTC | CASSHKNRDRGSNEQFF
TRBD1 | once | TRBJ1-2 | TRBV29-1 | TGCAGCGTTGCCAGGGGGTACGACTATGGCTACACCTTC | CSVARGYDYGYTF
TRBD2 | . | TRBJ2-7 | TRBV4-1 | TGCGCCAGCAAACCAGCGGGGGGCTCCTACGAGCAGTACTTC | CASKPAGGSYEQYF
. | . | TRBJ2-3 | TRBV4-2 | TGTGCCAGCAGCCAAGTTGTAGCAGTGCCCCCAGATACGCAGTATTTT | CASSQVVAVPPDTQYF
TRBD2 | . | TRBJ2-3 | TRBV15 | TGTGCCACCAGCAGAACCGGGACTAGGAACACAGATACGCAGTATTTT | CATSRTGTRNTDTQYF
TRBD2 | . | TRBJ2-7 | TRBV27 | TGTGCCAGCAGTTTAAAGACTAGCGGTGACTACGAGCAGTACTTC | CASSLKTSGDYEQYF
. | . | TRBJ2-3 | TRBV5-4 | TGTGCCAGTCCGGGACTTTACACAGATACGCAGTATTTT | CASPGLYTDTQYF
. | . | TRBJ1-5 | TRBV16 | TGTGCCAGCAGACCCCCGGGGGTCCGTCAGCCCCAGCATTTT | CASRPPGVRQPQHF
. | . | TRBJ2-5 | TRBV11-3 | TGTGCCAGCAGCCCTCGGGCGCGGGGGACCCAGTACTTC | CASSPRARGTQYF
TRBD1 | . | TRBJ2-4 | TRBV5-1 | TGCGCCAGCAGTCGACAGGGAAACGGGGCCAAAAACATTCAGTACTTC | CASSRQGNGAKNIQYF
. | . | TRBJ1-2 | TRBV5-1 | TGCGCCAGCAGCGTCAATCTTGAGAGGCGCTACACCTTC | CASSVNLERRYTF
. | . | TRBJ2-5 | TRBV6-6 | TGTGCCAGCACCCGGGACACCCCGAAGTGGGAGACCCAGTACTTC | CASTRDTPKWETQYF
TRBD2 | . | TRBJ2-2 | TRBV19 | TGTGCCAGTAGTTCTCGGACTAGCGGGGCCTTCGCGAACACCGGGGAGCTGTTTTTT | CASSSRTSGAFANTGELFF
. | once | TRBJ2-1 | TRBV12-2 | TGTGCAAGTCGCTTAGCGATTAGGGCAAAGCGGGCCAGCTCCTACAATGAGCAGTTCTTC | CASRLAIRAKRASSYNEQFF
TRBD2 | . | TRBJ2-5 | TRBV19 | TGTGCCAGTAACGGGGGGTATTTTAACCAAGAGACCCAGTACTTC | CASNGGYFNQETQYF
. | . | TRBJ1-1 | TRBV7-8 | TGTGCCAGCAGCTTAGTGGGGGGGAACACTGAAGCTTTCTTT | CASSLVGGNTEAFF
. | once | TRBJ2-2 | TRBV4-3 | TGCGCCAGCAGCCAAGAAGGCGGAGGGGAGCTGTTTTTT | CASSQEGGGELFF